These 12 T cell receptor beta chains originate from one sample sequenced in a study of control samples from healthy donors and cancer patients (dated by TCRdb to the early 2020s). Library method: the immunoSEQ multiplex PCR assay. TCRdb retrieved this table from immuneACCESS and kept in-frame rearrangements only. Not all clones are present; in checked studies, unresolved V genes account for under half, and no reason is known for the remainder. A total of about 69,000 clones appear in this sample, more than 80% of them only once. The ten biggest clones cover 2.9% of the sample. Specimen: PBMCs. The receptors shown here come from a woman aged 45 to 65 with lung cancer.

J is TRBJ1-3 and V is TRBV5-4; the D gene is possibly TRBD1 (5 bases). CDR1 is SGHNT, CDR2 YYREEE, per germline (reference sequence). The CDR3 consists of 14 residues. The ends were cut back, 0 bases at V and 2 bases at J, with 6 bases in the middle. The CDR3 coding sequence is TGTGCCAGCAGCTTGGGAGGGGCTGGAAACACCATATATTTT. This sequence encodes CASSLGGAGNTIYF.

A single count supports this clone. The chain is built from TRBV18 and TRBJ1-3; D gene ambiguous. Germline CDR1 is KGHSH and CDR2 is LQKENI. The CDR3 contains 16 residues. The V and J ends lost 2 bases and 0 bases respectively, with 11 bases between them. The CDR3, as DNA: TGTGCCAGCTCACCAAGCCAGGTTGGCTCTGGAAACACCATATATTTT. Protein product: CASSPSQVGSGNTIYF. Full variable domain (outside the CDR3, taken from reference TRBV18 and TRBJ1-3): NAGVMQNPRHLVRRRGQEARLRCSPMKGHSHVYWYRQLPEEGLKFMVYLQKENIIDESGMPKERFSAEFPKEGPSILRIQQVVRGDSAAYFCASSPSQVGSGNTIYFGEGSWLTVV.

Written as DNA, the CDR3 is TGTGCCAGCAGTTTGACAGGGGGCTCGTACAATGAGCAGTTCTTC. This sequence encodes CASSLTGGSYNEQFF. The chain joins TRBV6-2 or TRBV6-3 to TRBJ2-1; 10 bases are shared with TRBD1. Per the germline V gene, CDR1 is MNHEY and CDR2 is SVGEGT. Trimming cost V 4 bases and J 4 bases; bases outside gene matches: 4. This CDR3 spans 15 amino acids.

V and J are TRBV19 and TRBJ1-5; D remains unclear. The CDR3 is 13 residues long. Germline loops: CDR1 LNHDA, CDR2 SQIVND (reference sequence). V lost 3 bases and J 8 bases, leaving 11 bases between the germline ends. DNA of the CDR3: TGTGCCAGTAGTATCGGTGCATTAAAGCCCCAGCATTTT. Its protein product is CASSIGALKPQHF. The whole variable domain, remainder taken from reference TRBV19 and TRBJ1-5, is DGGITQSPKYLFRKEGQNVTLSCEQNLNHDAMYWYRQDPGQGLRLIYYSQIVNDFQKGDIAEGYSVSREKKESFPLTVTSAQKNPTAFYLCASSIGALKPQHFGDGTRLSIL.

The rearrangement links TRBV9 to TRBJ2-7, with D maybe TRBD1 (5 bases). Looked up from germline, CDR1 is SGDLS and CDR2 is YYNGEE. Trimming shortened V by 0 bases and J by 1 base, and 11 bases separated the two germline ends. The CDR3 length is 15 residues. This CDR3 reads CASSVGRDSSYEQYF. The CDR3 DNA reads TGTGCCAGCAGCGTAGGCAGGGATTCTTCCTACGAGCAGTACTTC.

This sequence joins TRBV10-2 and TRBJ2-2; tentative D call: TRBD2 (5 bases). This CDR3 region has 14 residues. Germline CDR1 WSHSY, CDR2 SAAADI. Between the trimmed V and J ends, which lost 5 bases and 2 bases, there was a span of 9 bases. The CDR3, as DNA: TGCGCCAGCAGTCGAGGGATTAACACCGGGGAGCTGTTTTTT. It translates to CASSRGINTGELFF.

This clone was counted once. CDR3 sequence: CASSESRRGNQPQHF. CDR3 bases: TGTGCCAGCAGTGAATCTAGGAGGGGCAATCAGCCCCAGCATTTT. V is TRBV27 and J is TRBJ1-5; D is ambiguous. Trimming removed 5 bases at V and 2 bases at J, with 13 bases between. This CDR3 is built from 15 residues. CDR1 and CDR2 from the germline V gene are MNHEY and SMNVEV (reference sequence).

The chain carries TRBV2 and TRBJ1-1; 9 positions match TRBD1. Unmatched junction bases numbered 5, after V lost 6 bases and J lost 6 bases. CDR3 length equals 13 residues. Per germline, CDR1 SNHLY and CDR2 FYNNEI. The CDR3 is CASRNRQGAEAFF. The CDR3 region has the DNA TGTGCCAGCAGAAATAGACAGGGGGCTGAAGCTTTCTTT.

The CDR3 loop reads CASSLAGGYTF. CDR3 nucleotide sequence: TGTGCCAGCAGCTTAGCGGGAGGCTACACCTTC. This sequence joins TRBV7-2 and TRBJ1-2; no definite D call. Germline-derived CDR1 and CDR2 are SGHTA and FQGNSA. There are 11 residues in the CDR3. Trimming removed 0 bases from V and 8 bases from J, with 4 bases in between.

This sequence joins TRBV5-4 and TRBJ2-7; possible D gene TRBD1, 5 bases. This CDR3 is 15 amino acids long. With 0 bases removed from V and 0 bases from J, the gap between germline ends came to 10 bases. Germline V gene lookup returns CDR1 SGHNT and CDR2 YYREEE (reference sequence). The chain's CDR3 is CASSLGGASSYEQYF. CDR3 in DNA: TGTGCCAGCAGCTTGGGGGGCGCGAGCTCCTACGAGCAGTACTTC.

The V call is TRBV19, the J call TRBJ2-1; D may be TRBD1 (5 bases). V dropped 3 bases and J dropped 14 bases, with 11 bases sitting between them. Germline CDR1 LNHDA, CDR2 SQIVND (reference sequence). This CDR3 region has 11 residues. The CDR3: CASSIDSFKFF. Written as DNA, the CDR3 is TGTGCCAGTAGTATCGACAGCTTCAAGTTCTTC. Supplemented by reference TRBV19 and TRBJ2-1, the full variable domain reads DGGITQSPKYLFRKEGQNVTLSCEQNLNHDAMYWYRQDPGQGLRLIYYSQIVNDFQKGDIAEGYSVSREKKESFPLTVTSAQKNPTAFYLCASSIDSFKFFGPGTRLTVL.

This sequence joins TRBV30 and TRBJ1-1, with 7 bases aligning to TRBD1. The V gene's germline CDR1 is GTSNPN and CDR2 SVGIG (reference sequence). V shed 7 bases and J 1 base; nucleotides not matched to a gene: 3. The CDR3 covers 12 residues. CDR3 protein: CAYRQGNTEAFF. The CDR3, as DNA: TGTGCCTACCGACAGGGGAACACTGAAGCTTTCTTT.